The sequence of this T cell receptor beta chain was determined in a study of control samples from healthy donors and cancer patients. This CDR3 is 14 amino acids long. V lost 5 bases and J 0 bases, leaving 10 bases between the germline ends. Germline CDR1 and CDR2: SNHLY and FYNNEI. Sequencing was performed with immunoSEQ multiplex PCR; in TCRdb, only in-frame clones are kept and a portion is missing. The sample has under 200,000 clones, about 94% seen once; the top ten hold 8.5%. Material for sequencing was blood. The receptor comes from a woman in her thirties or forties in good health. The V and J genes are TRBV2 and TRBJ1-1, with D possibly TRBD1 on 5 matching bases. CDR3 sequence reads: CASSLQGMNTEAFF. CDR3 DNA: TGTGCCAGCAGTCTCCAGGGCATGAACACTGAAGCTTTCTTT.